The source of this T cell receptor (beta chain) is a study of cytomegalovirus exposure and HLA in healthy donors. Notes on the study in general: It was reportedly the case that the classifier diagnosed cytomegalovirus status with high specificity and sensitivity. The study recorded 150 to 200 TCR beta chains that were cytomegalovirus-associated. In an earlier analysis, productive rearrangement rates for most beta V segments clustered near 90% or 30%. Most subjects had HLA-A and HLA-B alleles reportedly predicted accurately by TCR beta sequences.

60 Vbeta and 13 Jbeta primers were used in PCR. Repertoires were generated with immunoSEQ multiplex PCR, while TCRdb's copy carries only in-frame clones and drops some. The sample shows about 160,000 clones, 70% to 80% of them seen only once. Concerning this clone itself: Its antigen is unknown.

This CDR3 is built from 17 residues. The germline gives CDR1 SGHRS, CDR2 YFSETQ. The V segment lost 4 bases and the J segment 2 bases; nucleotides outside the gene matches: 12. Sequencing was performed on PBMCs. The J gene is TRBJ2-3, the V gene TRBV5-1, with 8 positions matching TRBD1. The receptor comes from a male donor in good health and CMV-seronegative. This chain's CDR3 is CASSHSDRVFFTDTQYF. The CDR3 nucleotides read TGCGCCAGCAGCCATTCGGACAGGGTCTTCTTCACAGATACGCAGTATTTT.